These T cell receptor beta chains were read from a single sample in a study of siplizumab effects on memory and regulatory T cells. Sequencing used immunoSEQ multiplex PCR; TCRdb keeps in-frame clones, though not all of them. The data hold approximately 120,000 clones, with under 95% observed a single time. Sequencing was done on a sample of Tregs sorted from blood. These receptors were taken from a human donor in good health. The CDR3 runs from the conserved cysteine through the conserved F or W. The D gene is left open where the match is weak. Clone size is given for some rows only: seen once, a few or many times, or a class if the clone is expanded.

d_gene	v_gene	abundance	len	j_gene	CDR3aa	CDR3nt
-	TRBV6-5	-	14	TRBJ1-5	CASSYRGSNQPQHF	TGTGCCAGCAGTTACCGAGGTAGCAATCAGCCCCAGCATTTT
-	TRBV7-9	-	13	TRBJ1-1	CASSGLGITEAFF	TGTGCCAGCAGCGGACTAGGGATAACTGAAGCTTTCTTT
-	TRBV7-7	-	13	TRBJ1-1	CASSLGRNTEAFF	TGTGCCAGCAGCCTAGGTCGGAACACTGAAGCTTTCTTT
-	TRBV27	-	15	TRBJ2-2	CASSLRRANTGELFF	TGTGCCAGCAGTTTGAGGCGGGCAAACACCGGGGAGCTGTTTTTT
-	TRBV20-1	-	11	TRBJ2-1	CSATSGTEQFF	TGCAGTGCTACCTCGGGGACCGAGCAGTTCTTC
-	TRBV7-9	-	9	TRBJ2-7	CSQVYEQYF	TGTTCCCAGGTCTACGAGCAGTACTTC
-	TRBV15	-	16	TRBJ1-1	CATSDKRQIGTTEAFF	TGTGCCACCAGCGATAAGAGGCAGATTGGCACCACTGAAGCTTTCTTT
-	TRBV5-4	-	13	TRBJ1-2	CASSLGSGQGYTF	TGTGCCAGCAGCTTGGGATCAGGGCAAGGCTACACCTTC
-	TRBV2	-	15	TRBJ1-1	CASSPLGNSRTEAFF	TGTGCCAGCAGCCCACTGGGGAACTCAAGAACTGAAGCTTTCTTT
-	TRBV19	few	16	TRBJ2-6	CASRPLDSLWANVLTF	TGTGCCAGTAGACCCTTAGACAGCCTCTGGGCCAACGTCCTGACTTTC
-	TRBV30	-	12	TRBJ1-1	CAWTGRNTEAFF	TGTGCCTGGACAGGGAGGAACACTGAAGCTTTCTTT
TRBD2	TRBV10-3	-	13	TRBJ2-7	CANAIAGGREQYF	TGTGCCAACGCAATAGCGGGGGGGCGGGAGCAGTACTTC
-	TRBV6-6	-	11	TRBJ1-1	CASTGGGAYFF	TGTGCCAGCACCGGCGGGGGCGCATACTTCTTT
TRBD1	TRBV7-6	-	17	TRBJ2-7	CASSLAQRQGLSYEQYF	TGTGCCAGCAGCTTAGCGCAGAGACAGGGCCTCTCCTACGAGCAGTACTTC
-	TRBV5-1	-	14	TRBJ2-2	CASSFWEYTGELFF	TGCGCCAGCAGCTTTTGGGAGTACACCGGGGAGCTGTTTTTT
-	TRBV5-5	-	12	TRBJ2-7	CASSLAPGEQYF	TGTGCCAGCAGCTTGGCTCCGGGCGAGCAGTACTTC
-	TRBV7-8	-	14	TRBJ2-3	CASKWDGNAGTQYF	TGTGCCAGCAAGTGGGACGGGAACGCTGGTACGCAGTATTTT
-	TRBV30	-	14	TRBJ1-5	CAWSVAIGGQPQHF	TGTGCCTGGAGTGTGGCCATAGGGGGTCAGCCCCAGCATTTT
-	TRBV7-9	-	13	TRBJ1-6	CASSNAGAGPLHF	TGTGCCAGCAGCAATGCAGGTGCCGGACCCCTCCACTTT
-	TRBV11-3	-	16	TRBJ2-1	CASSLESAGPYNEQFF	TGTGCCAGCAGCTTAGAATCGGCGGGACCCTACAATGAGCAGTTCTTC
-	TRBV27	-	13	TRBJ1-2	CASSLQGLAGYTF	TGTGCCAGCAGTTTACAGGGTTTAGCTGGCTACACCTTC
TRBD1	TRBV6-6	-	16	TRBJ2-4	CASSRRTGEAKNIQYF	TGTGCCAGCAGTCGTAGGACAGGAGAAGCCAAAAACATTCAGTACTTC
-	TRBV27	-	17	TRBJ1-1	CASSLKGQHTLSTEAFF	TGTGCCAGCAGTTTAAAAGGACAACACACCTTGAGCACTGAAGCTTTCTTT
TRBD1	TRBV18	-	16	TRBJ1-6	CASSPSPDRGKSPLHF	TGTGCCAGCTCACCATCACCGGACAGGGGGAAATCACCCCTCCACTTT
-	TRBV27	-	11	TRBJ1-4	CASRSNEKLFF	TGTGCCAGCCGCTCTAATGAAAAACTGTTTTTT